A selection of T cell receptor beta chains follows, all from one sample in a study of spatial heterogeneity in lung cancer. TCRdb redid the calling of the 5' RACE reads with MiXCR, one entry per CDR3 protein. The sample has 26,000 or so distinct CDR3 sequences, approximately 8.4% seen once. The sequenced sample was PBMCs, obtained at surgery. These TCRs come from a female donor with early-stage non-small cell lung cancer. Each CDR3 is given without its conserved first and last residue.

j_call v_call cdr3_aa
TRBJ2-1 TRBV15 ATSFASYNEQF
TRBJ1-1 TRBV9 ASSAGQGSDTEAF
TRBJ2-7 TRBV20-1 SASPTSGAREQY
TRBJ1-5 TRBV24-1 ATSDSYRVGNQPQH
TRBJ1-4 TRBV5-5 ASSWAIRGQELRGNEKLF
TRBJ2-7 TRBV9 ASSVGLAGEQY
TRBJ2-2 TRBV7-2 ASSLAGLAGGGELF
TRBJ1-1 TRBV20-1 SARDLGEAF
TRBJ2-2 TRBV30 AWNLGGSGGELF
TRBJ2-7 TRBV20-1 SARGTGLDFVFEQY
TRBJ1-1 TRBV12-5 ASGLVRTPRGNTEAF
TRBJ2-2 TRBV7-3 ASSLAPAGELF
TRBJ1-1 TRBV20-1 SADGQLMNTEAF
TRBJ1-1 TRBV27 ASSWGGYTEAF
TRBJ1-5 TRBV19 ASSITGQPQH
TRBJ2-7 TRBV20-1 SAREGSGSSYEQY
TRBJ2-3 TRBV19 ASSKGLAGDGDTQY
TRBJ1-4 TRBV7-4 ASSLVDRGGEKLF
TRBJ2-2 TRBV4-2 ASSRGQDANTGELF
TRBJ1-6 TRBV11-3 ASSRGPDNSPLH
TRBJ2-6 TRBV27 ASSINRAGANVLT
TRBJ1-3 TRBV27 ASSSLGPLVGGNTIY
TRBJ2-1 TRBV29-1 SVWGTHNEQF
TRBJ2-7 TRBV5-4 ASSLGSGIAYEQY
TRBJ2-3 TRBV20-1 SAPRQSSTDTQY
TRBJ1-4 TRBV6-1 ASSPGSEKLF
TRBJ1-5 TRBV28 ASSFLGGEKPQH
TRBJ1-2 TRBV28 ASIQGAPNYGYT
TRBJ1-2 TRBV5-1 ASKQSSGYT
TRBJ1-5 TRBV19 ASSDWTGGSQPQH
TRBJ2-5 TRBV2 ASGGEGQGTQY
TRBJ2-1 TRBV7-6 ASSSGLAGDSYNEQF
TRBJ1-1 TRBV9 ASSDRNTEAF
TRBJ2-1 TRBV29-1 SVEGSYSRGSYNEQF
TRBJ1-5 TRBV18 ASSPRDARNQPQH
TRBJ2-6 TRBV19 ASSSGRSGANVLT
TRBJ2-3 TRBV5-4 ASSSRGGPDTQY
TRBJ2-3 TRBV2 ASTGLGDTQY
TRBJ1-5 TRBV20-1 SATALTGYQPQH
TRBJ2-7 TRBV30 ACQTGAREQY
TRBJ1-2 TRBV5-4 ASSLGQGSYGYT
TRBJ2-1 TRBV6-2/TRBV6-3 ASKQPKSSGRNNEQF
TRBJ2-1 TRBV20-1 SASPRYEQF
TRBJ2-2 TRBV6-6 ASSTGGLNTGELF
TRBJ1-5 TRBV28 ASSLLTAPQH
TRBJ2-7 TRBV20-1 SARPPDRTHYEQY